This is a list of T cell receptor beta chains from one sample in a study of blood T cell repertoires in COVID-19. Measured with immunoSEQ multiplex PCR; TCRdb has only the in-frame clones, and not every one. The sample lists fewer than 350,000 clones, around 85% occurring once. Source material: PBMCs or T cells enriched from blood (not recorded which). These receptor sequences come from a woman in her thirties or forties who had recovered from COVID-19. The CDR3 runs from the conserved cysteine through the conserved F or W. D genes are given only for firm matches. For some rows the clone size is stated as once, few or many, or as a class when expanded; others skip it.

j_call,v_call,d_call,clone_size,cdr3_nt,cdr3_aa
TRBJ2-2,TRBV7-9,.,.,TGTGCCAGCAGCTTAACAGCGGCGAACACCGGGGAGCTGTTTTTT,CASSLTAANTGELFF
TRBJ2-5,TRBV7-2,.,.,TGTGCCAGCAGCTTAGGAGGCGCGGGCCGCTCGGGCCTTGCTGAGACCCAGTACTTC,CASSLGGAGRSGLAETQYF
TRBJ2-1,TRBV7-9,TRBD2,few,TGTGCCAGCAGCACCTGGACTAGCGGGAGCGGCGATGAGCAGTTCTTC,CASSTWTSGSGDEQFF
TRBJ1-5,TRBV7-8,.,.,TGTGCCAGCGCCCTGAGGGCCGGGGATAGCAATCAGCCCCAGCATTTT,CASALRAGDSNQPQHF
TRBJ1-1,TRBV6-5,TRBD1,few,TGTGCCAGCAGTTACCTGACAGGGTTGAGGTCTGAAGCTTTCTTT,CASSYLTGLRSEAFF
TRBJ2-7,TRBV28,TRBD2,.,TGTGCCAGCAGTCCTGGCGGGAGCTACGAGCAGTACTTC,CASSPGGSYEQYF
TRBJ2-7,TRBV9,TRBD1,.,TGTGCCAGCAGCGCGGCAGGGGGTTGGAACGAGCAGTACTTC,CASSAAGGWNEQYF
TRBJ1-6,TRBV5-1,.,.,TGCGCCAGCAGCTTACAGGGTCGCAATTCACCCCTCCACTTT,CASSLQGRNSPLHF
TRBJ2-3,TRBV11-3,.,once,TGTGCCAGCAGCTTAGATTCCGGGGGCACAGATACGCAGTATTTT,CASSLDSGGTDTQYF
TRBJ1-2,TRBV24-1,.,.,TGTGCCACCAGTGGGGCATCTAACTATGGCTACACCTTC,CATSGASNYGYTF
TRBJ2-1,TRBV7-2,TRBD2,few,TGTGCCAGCACCTCCGGAGGTGGCGGGAGTAATGAGCAGTTCTTC,CASTSGGGGSNEQFF
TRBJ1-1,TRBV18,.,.,TGTGCCAGCTCACCACTCAGGGGAACCACTGAAGCTTTCTTT,CASSPLRGTTEAFF
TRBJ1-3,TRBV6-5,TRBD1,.,TGTGCCAGCAGGGGACAGGGCCGAAACACCATATATTTT,CASRGQGRNTIYF
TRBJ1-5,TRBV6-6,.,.,TGTGCCAGCAGTCAGCCCTTGGGGCGCGCTGTGGGCAATCAGCCCCAGCATTTT,CASSQPLGRAVGNQPQHF
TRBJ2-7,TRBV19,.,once,TGTGCCAGTGGTCCGGGGACAATTTACGAGCAGTACTTC,CASGPGTIYEQYF
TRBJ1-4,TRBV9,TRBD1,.,TGTGCCAGCAGCCCACGGACAGGGGGCAGGGGTAATGAAAAACTGTTTTTT,CASSPRTGGRGNEKLFF
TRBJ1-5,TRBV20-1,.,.,TGCAGTGCTAGTTTGCCAGGGAAGGTTCCGCCCCAGCATTTT,CSASLPGKVPPQHF
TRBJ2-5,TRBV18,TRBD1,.,TGTGCCAGCTCGAAACAGGGGGCGCGGGAGACCCAGTACTTC,CASSKQGARETQYF
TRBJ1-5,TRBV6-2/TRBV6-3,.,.,TGTGCCAGCAGTTACTCGGCAGGGCCCAATCAGCCCCAGCATTTT,CASSYSAGPNQPQHF
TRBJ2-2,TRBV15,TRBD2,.,TGTGCCACCAGCCGCACTAGCGGGATTTCCACCGGGGAGCTGTTTTTT,CATSRTSGISTGELFF
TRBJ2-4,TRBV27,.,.,TGTGCCAGCAGCCCCCGAGGGGGGGGAGCCAAAAACATTCAGTACTTC,CASSPRGGGAKNIQYF
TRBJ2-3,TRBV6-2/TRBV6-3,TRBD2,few,TGTGCCAGCAGTCTGGCGGGAGGGCAAGATACGCAGTATTTT,CASSLAGGQDTQYF
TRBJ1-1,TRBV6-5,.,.,TGTGCCAGCAGTTACGGACAGAACACTGAAGCTTTCTTT,CASSYGQNTEAFF
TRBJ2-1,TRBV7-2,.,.,TGTGCCAGCAGCTTAGGTGGGGCCGGGGGAAATGAGCAGTTCTTC,CASSLGGAGGNEQFF
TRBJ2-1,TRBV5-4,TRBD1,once,TGTGCCAGCAGCCGGACCGGGACAGGGATTTTCTTC,CASSRTGTGIFF
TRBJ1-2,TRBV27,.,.,TGTGCCAGCAAAGGGGGAAACTCGAACTATGGCCACACCTTC,CASKGGNSNYGHTF